What follows is one TCR beta chain and its context. The data stem from a study of shared clonotypes between healthy human individuals. Per the germline V gene, CDR1 is LNHNV and CDR2 is YYDKDF (reference sequence). This CDR3 has 15 residues. Trimming cost V 5 bases and J 5 bases; bases outside gene matches: 9. Evenly divided among several immunoSEQ plates was the genomic DNA of each subset. In the source study's methods: Junction-only immunoSEQ sequences carried no quality scores, so filtering differed. Assay: immunoSEQ multiplex PCR; the TCRdb copy retains only in-frame clones and omits some. That table supplies the V and J calls and clone size; D and trimming were determined from the DNA. The repertoire includes under 2.5 million clones, around 93% of them detected once, and 0.37% sits in the top ten.

The TCR comes from a man between 18 and 35 years old in good health. Some clones in this sample may be carry-over from other donors' samples. J is TRBJ2-7 and V is TRBV15; TRBD2 agrees at 10 bases. The sample was naive CD4+ T cells from PBMCs. Subset of the sample: CD45RA+ positively selected. CDR3 coding DNA: TGTGCCACCAGCTATGCTAGCGGGAGTATCAACGAGCAGTACTTC. It specifies CATSYASGSINEQYF.